The source of this TCR beta chain is a study of T cells in narcolepsy. Study context: Patients with NT1 or NT2 and healthy control donors were enrolled.

General study results and limits: Autoreactive HCRT-specific and TRIB2-specific clonotypes were marked in same-patient CSF-versus-blood CD4+ comparisons. Blood of same and different patients, but not healthy controls, reportedly held recurring autoreactive clonotypes.

Per the germline V gene, CDR1 is LGHNA and CDR2 is YSLEER. This CDR3 spans 18 amino acids. As concerns this clone: Its specificity is unknown. A far larger clone is just one base off, so this is likely a read error.

Here immunoSEQ multiplex PCR was the method, and the copy in TCRdb shows in-frame clones only, minus some. The data contain 650 to 850 clones, around 28% of them singletons. Input material: cultured CD8+ T cells from cerebrospinal fluid. The chain recombines TRBV4-3 with TRBJ2-2; 7 nucleotides agree with TRBD2. The sequence derives from a human donor with narcolepsy. The CDR3 nucleotides read TGCGCCTGCAGCCAAGATAGAATTGGGGGAGGGCCCGCCGGGGAGCTGTTTTTT. Amino acid sequence: CACSQDRIGGGPAGELFF.